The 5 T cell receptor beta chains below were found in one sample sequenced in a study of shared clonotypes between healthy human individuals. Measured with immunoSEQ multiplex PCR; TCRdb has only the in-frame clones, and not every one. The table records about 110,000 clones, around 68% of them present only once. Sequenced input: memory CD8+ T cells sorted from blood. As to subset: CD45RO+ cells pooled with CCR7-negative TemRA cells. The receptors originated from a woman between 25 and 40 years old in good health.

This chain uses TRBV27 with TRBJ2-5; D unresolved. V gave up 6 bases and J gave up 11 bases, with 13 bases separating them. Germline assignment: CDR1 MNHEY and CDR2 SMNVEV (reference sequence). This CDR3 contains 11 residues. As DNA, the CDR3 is TGTGCCAGCAGCCACGGCTCTCAGCAGTACTTC. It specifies CASSHGSQQYF.

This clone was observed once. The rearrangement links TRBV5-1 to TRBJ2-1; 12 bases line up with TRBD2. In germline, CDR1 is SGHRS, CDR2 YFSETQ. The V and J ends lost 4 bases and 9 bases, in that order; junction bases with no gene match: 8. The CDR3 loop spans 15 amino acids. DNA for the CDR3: TGCGCCAGCAGCCCCTCTAGCGGGAGGGTAACTGAGCAGTTCTTC. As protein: CASSPSSGRVTEQFF.

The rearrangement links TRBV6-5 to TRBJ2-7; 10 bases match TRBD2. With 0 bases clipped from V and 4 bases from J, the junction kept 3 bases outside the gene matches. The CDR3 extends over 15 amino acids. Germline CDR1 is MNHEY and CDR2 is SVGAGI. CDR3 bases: TGTGCCAGCAGTTACTCGGAGCGGGAGGGTTACGAGCAGTACTTC. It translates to CASSYSEREGYEQYF.

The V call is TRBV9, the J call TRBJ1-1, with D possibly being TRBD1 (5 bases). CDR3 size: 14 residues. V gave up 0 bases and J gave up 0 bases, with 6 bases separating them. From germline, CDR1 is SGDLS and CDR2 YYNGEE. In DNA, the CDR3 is TGTGCCAGCAGCGTAGGAGGGGTGAACACTGAAGCTTTCTTT. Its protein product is CASSVGGVNTEAFF.

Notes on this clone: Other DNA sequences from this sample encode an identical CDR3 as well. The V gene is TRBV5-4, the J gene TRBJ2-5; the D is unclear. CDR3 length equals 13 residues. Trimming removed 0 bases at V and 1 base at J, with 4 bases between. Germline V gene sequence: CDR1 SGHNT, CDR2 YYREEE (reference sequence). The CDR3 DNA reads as TGTGCCAGCAGCTTGGAAAGCCAAGAGACCCAGTACTTC. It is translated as CASSLESQETQYF.